These 18 T cell receptor beta chains were all obtained from the same sample, sequenced in a study of shared clonotypes between healthy human individuals. The data were produced by immunoSEQ multiplex PCR, yet TCRdb's version contains in-frame clones alone and is incomplete. The repertoire has 2 million to 2.5 million clones, approximately 96% of them found once; the top ten carry approximately 0.13%. The material sequenced was naive CD4+ T cells sorted from blood. Documented subset: CD45RA+ positively selected. These receptors were obtained from a man younger than 35 in good health.

About this clone itself: The same CDR3 arises from other DNA sequences in this sample as well. V is TRBV18 and J is TRBJ1-2, with TRBD1 matching 7 bases. The CDR3 has 12 residues. V was clipped by 5 bases and J by 8 bases; unmatched bases: 5. Germline CDR1 and CDR2: KGHSH and LQKENI. The chain's CDR3 is CASSATGEGYTF. CDR3 sequence (DNA): TGTGCCAGCTCAGCAACAGGGGAGGGCTACACCTTC.

This clone has only one observation. The chain combines TRBV5-1 with TRBJ1-1; 11 nucleotides line up with TRBD1. The CDR3 sequence is 16 residues long. J gave up 8 bases and V 5 bases, and 14 bases lay outside the gene matches. In germline, CDR1 is SGHRS, CDR2 YFSETQ. CDR3 region: CASRVGQGALDWEAFF. DNA for the CDR3: TGCGCCAGCAGGGTTGGACAGGGGGCCTTGGATTGGGAAGCTTTCTTT.

The V gene is TRBV12-2, the J gene TRBJ1-5. TRBV12-2 is a known pseudogene. The CDR3 is 13 amino acids. DNA for the CDR3: TGTGCAAGTCGCTTACCAAAGGATCAGCCCCAGCATTTT. Translated: CASRLPKDQPQHF.

Comments on this clone: One end of the junction varies from germline; a read error may be responsible. Distinct nucleotide sequences in the sample also encode this CDR3. The V and J genes are TRBV9 and TRBJ1-2; D ambiguous. CDR1 and CDR2 (germline): SGDLS, YYNGEE. The CDR3 sequence is 11 residues long. The DNA of the CDR3 is TGTGCCAGTAGCGTAGGTTATGGCTACACCTTC. This gives the protein CASSVGYGYTF.

J is TRBJ2-7 and V is TRBV10-3, with 9 nucleotides matching TRBD1. This CDR3 region has 14 residues. V lost 11 bases to trimming and J lost 4 bases; unmatched junction nucleotides: 12. Germline CDR1 and CDR2: ENHRY and SYGVKD. The CDR3 here is CAATGGRASYEQYF. CDR3 DNA sequence: TGTGCCGCCACAGGGGGCCGCGCGTCGTACGAGCAGTACTTC.

V usage is TRBV7-2 and J usage is TRBJ2-3; D is unclear. Germline assignment: CDR1 SGHTA and CDR2 FQGNSA. The CDR3 is made up of 15 amino acids. With 2 bases removed from V and 1 base from J, the gap between germline ends came to 10 bases. The DNA of the CDR3 is TGTGCCAGCAGCTTAACTCCTCTCCGCACAGATACGCAGTATTTT. It is translated as CASSLTPLRTDTQYF.

This chain joins TRBV19 and TRBJ1-2; 7 bases line up with TRBD1. This CDR3 region has 15 residues. From germline, CDR1 is LNHDA and CDR2 SQIVND (reference sequence). V gave up 2 bases and J gave up 7 bases; unmatched junction bases: 10. The CDR3 loop is CASSIIRQGMGGYTF. CDR3 bases: TGTGCCAGTAGTATAATTCGACAGGGAATGGGTGGCTACACCTTC.

The V gene is TRBV6-1, the J gene TRBJ2-7; D remains unclear. The CDR3 runs to 12 residues. V was trimmed by 7 bases and J by 2 bases, leaving 9 bases between them. Germline values: CDR1 MNHNS, CDR2 SASEGT. The CDR3 DNA is TGTGCCAGCAAGGACGGTACCTACGAGCAGTACTTC. Its translation: CASKDGTYEQYF.

Worth noting for this clone: The identical CDR3 is also encoded by other nucleotide sequences in the sample. The rearrangement links TRBV7-2 to TRBJ2-7; D ambiguous. V was shortened by 3 bases and J by 2 bases, with 8 bases between the two germline ends. The germline V gene encodes CDR1 SGHTA and CDR2 FQGNSA. CDR3 length: 13 residues. The CDR3 protein is CASSLQRAYEQYF. CDR3 sequence (DNA): TGTGCCAGCAGCTTGCAAAGGGCCTACGAGCAGTACTTC. The full variable domain, rest sourced from reference TRBV7-2 and TRBJ2-7, is GAGVSQSPSNKVTEKGKDVELRCDPISGHTALYWYRQSLGQGLEFLIYFQGNSAPDKSGLPSDRFSAERTGGSVSTLTIQRTQQEDSAVYLCASSLQRAYEQYFGPGTRLTVT.

DNA of the CDR3: TGCGCCAGCAGCCAAAGACAGGGGTTCCCCTACGAGCAGTACTTC. Protein product: CASSQRQGFPYEQYF. This chain links TRBV4-1 with TRBJ2-5; 8 bases map to TRBD1. The end of the DNA aligns better with TRBJ2-7, so the J call may be wrong. From germline, CDR1 is MGHRA and CDR2 YSYEKL. The CDR3 covers 15 residues.

The CDR3 reads CASIAQGSYEQYF. In DNA form, the CDR3 reads TGTGCCAGCATTGCCCAGGGTTCCTACGAGCAGTACTTC. V is TRBV2 and J is TRBJ2-7; D might be TRBD1 (5 bases). V was pared by 7 bases and J by 1 base, with 11 bases between. Germline values: CDR1 SNHLY, CDR2 FYNNEI. The CDR3 runs to 13 residues.

The chain has TRBV25-1 and TRBJ1-1; no clear D. There are 15 residues in the CDR3. Germline CDR1 is MGHDK and CDR2 is SYGVNS. V dropped 2 bases and J dropped 1 base, with 11 bases sitting between them. CDR3 coding DNA: TGTGCCAGCAGTGAAAGCCTTTTTCGGAACACTGAAGCTTTCTTT. Translated, it gives CASSESLFRNTEAFF.

The chain employs TRBV5-4 and TRBJ2-7, with D uncertain. CDR1 and CDR2 (germline): SGHNT, YYREEE (reference sequence). V lost 1 base and J lost 3, with 8 bases in between. The CDR3 totals 13 residues. As DNA, the CDR3 is TGTGCCAGCAGCTTGTATGGGATCTACGAGCAGTACTTC. Translation: CASSLYGIYEQYF. Together with reference TRBV5-4 and TRBJ2-7, the CDR3 gives the full variable domain: ETGVTQSPTHLIKTRGQQVTLRCSSQSGHNTVSWYQQALGQGPQFIFQYYREEENGRGNFPPRFSGLQFPNYSSELNVNALELDDSALYLCASSLYGIYEQYFGPGTRLTVT.

The chain joins TRBV6-5 to TRBJ2-2, with unresolved D. V was shortened by 0 bases and J by 4 bases, with 9 bases between the two germline ends. Germline V gives CDR1 MNHEY, CDR2 SVGAGI. CDR3 size: 15 residues. Written as DNA, the CDR3 is TGTGCCAGCAGTTACTCCACGACCCCCACCGGGGAGCTGTTTTTT. Encoded protein: CASSYSTTPTGELFF.

CDR3 nucleotide sequence: TGTGCCAGCAGTGTGGCGGGGGCGAAGTACGAGCAGTACTTC. As protein: CASSVAGAKYEQYF. V gene TRBV6-1 combines with J gene TRBJ2-7, with TRBD2 as a possible D gene (7 bases). The V end was cut by 4 bases, the J end by 4 bases, with 14 bases between. Germline V lookup: CDR1 MNHNS, CDR2 SASEGT. The CDR3 is 14 residues long.

The chain has TRBV4-1 and TRBJ2-5, with D unclear. Trimming pared 2 bases from V and 4 bases from J, leaving 5 bases between. Per the germline V gene, CDR1 is MGHRA and CDR2 is YSYEKL. The CDR3 extends over 12 amino acids. Here the CDR3 DNA reads TGCGCCAGCAGCCAAACGCGAGAGACCCAGTACTTC. It yields the protein CASSQTRETQYF.

The J gene is TRBJ2-5, the V gene TRBV6-5; TRBD1 aligns across 9 bases. CDR1 is MNHEY, CDR2 SVGAGI, per germline. The V segment lost 5 bases and the J segment 2 bases; nucleotides outside the gene matches: 6. The CDR3 totals 15 residues. The CDR3 DNA reads as TGTGCCAGCAGTCGGACAGGGGCAAAACAAGAGACCCAGTACTTC. Encoded protein: CASSRTGAKQETQYF.

The chain joins TRBV2 to TRBJ2-1; D uncertain. Germline CDR1 reads SNHLY; CDR2 reads FYNNEI. The CDR3 runs 13 residues. Trimming stripped 7 bases from V and 1 base from J, with 8 bases between. CDR3 nucleotide sequence: TGTGCCAGCACGGGTAATTCCTACAATGAGCAGTTCTTC. It specifies CASTGNSYNEQFF.